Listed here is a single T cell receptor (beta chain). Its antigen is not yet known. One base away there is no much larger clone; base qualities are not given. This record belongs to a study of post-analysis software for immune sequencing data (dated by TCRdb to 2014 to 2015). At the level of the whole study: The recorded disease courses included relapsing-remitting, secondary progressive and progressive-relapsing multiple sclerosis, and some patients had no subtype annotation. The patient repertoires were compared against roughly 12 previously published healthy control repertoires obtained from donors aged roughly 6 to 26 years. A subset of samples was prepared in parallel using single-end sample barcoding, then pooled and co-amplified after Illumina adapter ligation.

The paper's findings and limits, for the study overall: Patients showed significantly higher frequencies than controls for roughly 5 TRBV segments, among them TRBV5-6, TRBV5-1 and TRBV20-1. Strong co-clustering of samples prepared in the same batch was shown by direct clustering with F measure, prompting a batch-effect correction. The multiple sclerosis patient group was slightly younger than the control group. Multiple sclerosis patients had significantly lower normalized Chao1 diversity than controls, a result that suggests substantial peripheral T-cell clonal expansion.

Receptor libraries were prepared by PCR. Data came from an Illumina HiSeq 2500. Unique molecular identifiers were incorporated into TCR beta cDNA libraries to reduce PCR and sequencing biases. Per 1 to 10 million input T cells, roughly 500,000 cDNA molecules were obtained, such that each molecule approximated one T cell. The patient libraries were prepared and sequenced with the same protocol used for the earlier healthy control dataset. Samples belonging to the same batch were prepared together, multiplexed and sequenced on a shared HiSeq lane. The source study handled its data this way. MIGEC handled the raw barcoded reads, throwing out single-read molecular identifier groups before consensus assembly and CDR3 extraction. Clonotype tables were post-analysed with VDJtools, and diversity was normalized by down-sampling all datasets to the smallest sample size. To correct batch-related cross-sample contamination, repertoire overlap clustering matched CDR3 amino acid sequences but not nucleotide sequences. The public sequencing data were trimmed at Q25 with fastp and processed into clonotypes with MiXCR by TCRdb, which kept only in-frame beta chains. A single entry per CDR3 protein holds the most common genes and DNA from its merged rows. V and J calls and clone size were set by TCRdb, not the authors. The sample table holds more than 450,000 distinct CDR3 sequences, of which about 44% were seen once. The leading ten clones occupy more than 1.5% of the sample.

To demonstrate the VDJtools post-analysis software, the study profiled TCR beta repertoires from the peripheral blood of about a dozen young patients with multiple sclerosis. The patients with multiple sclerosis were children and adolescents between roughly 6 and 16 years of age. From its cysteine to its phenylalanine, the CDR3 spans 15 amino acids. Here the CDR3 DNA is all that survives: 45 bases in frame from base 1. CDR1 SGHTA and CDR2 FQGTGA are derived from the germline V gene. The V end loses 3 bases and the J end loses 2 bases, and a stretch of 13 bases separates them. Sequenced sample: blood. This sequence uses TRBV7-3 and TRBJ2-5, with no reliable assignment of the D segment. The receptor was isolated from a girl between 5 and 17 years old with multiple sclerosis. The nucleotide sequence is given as TGTGCCAGCAGCTTTTGGGCCGGAAAACAAGAGACCCAGTACTTC. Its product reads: CASSFWAGKQETQYF.